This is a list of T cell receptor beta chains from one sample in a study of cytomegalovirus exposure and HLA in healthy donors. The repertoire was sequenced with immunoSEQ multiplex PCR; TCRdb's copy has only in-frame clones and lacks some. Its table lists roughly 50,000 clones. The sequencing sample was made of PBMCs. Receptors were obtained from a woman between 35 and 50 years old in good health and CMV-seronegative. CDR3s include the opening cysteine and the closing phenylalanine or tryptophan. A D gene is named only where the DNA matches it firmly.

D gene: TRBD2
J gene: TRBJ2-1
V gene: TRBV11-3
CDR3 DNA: TGTGCCAGCAGCTTGAGGGATAGCGGGAGGGCCAGTGAGCAGTTCTTC
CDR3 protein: CASSLRDSGRASEQFF

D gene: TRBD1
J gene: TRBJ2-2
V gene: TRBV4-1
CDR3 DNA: TGCGCCAGCAGCCGACAGGGTGCGAACACCGGGGAGCTGTTTTTT
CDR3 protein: CASSRQGANTGELFF

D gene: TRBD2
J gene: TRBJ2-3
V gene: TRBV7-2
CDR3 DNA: TGTGCCAGCAGCTTAGGGCGGGGGGGCGTATCAGATACGCAGTATTTT
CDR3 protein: CASSLGRGGVSDTQYF

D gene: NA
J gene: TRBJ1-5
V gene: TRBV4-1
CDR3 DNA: TGCGCCAGCAGCCAAGATCCAACATCCAGCGGGGAGCCCCAGCATTTT
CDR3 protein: CASSQDPTSSGEPQHF

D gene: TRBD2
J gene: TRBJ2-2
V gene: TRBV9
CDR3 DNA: TGTGCCAGCAGCGTAGCGGTGCTAGCGGGGTTTACGAACACCGGGGAGCTGTTTTTT
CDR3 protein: CASSVAVLAGFTNTGELFF

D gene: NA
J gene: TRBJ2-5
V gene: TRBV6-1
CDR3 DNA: TGTGCCAGCAGTGAAGCCGCCCCGGGAGTGGAGACCCAGTACTTC
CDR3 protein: CASSEAAPGVETQYF

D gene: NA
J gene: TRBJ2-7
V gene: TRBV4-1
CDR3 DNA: TGCGCCAGCAGCCAAGATTCGCCCTGGACGGGGACCTACGAGCAGTACTTC
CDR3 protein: CASSQDSPWTGTYEQYF

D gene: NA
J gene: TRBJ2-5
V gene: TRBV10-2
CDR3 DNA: TGCGCCAGCAGTGTACCGGGGGATACGGAGACCCAGTACTTC
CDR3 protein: CASSVPGDTETQYF

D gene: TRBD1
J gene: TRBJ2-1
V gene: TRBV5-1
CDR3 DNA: TGCGCCAGCAGCTTGACAGGGGCCTCCGACAATGAGCAGTTCTTC
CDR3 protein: CASSLTGASDNEQFF

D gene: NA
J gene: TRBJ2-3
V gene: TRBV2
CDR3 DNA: TGTGCCAGCACCCAGGAGGGGTGGGCGCAGTATTTT
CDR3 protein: CASTQEGWAQYF

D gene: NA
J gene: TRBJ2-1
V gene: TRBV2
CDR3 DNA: TGTGCCAGCAGTCCATTAGCGAACTCCTACAATGAGCAGTTCTTC
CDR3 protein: CASSPLANSYNEQFF

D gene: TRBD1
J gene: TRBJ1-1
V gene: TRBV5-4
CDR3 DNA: TGTGCCAGCAGCTTGGAAGCAGGGGGGAGGACTGAAGCTTTCTTT
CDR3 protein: CASSLEAGGRTEAFF

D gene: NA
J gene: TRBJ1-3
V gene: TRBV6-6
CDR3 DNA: TGTGCCAGCAGTTCAACACCCGGGGGGTCTGGAAACACCATATATTTT
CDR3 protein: CASSSTPGGSGNTIYF

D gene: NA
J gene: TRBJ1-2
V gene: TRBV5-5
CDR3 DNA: TGTGCCAGCAGCTTGGCGGAGGGATATGGCTACACCTTC
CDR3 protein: CASSLAEGYGYTF

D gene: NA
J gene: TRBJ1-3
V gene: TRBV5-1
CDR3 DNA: TGCGCCAGCAGCTTTGAGAGGGATTGGCGCGGAAACACCATATATTTT
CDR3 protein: CASSFERDWRGNTIYF

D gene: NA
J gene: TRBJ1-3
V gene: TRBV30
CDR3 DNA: TGTGCCTGGAGCCCTGACGGGGGTGGAAACACCATATATTTT
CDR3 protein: CAWSPDGGGNTIYF